The table lists the clone carrying this T cell receptor (beta chain) with many counts. It was RNA transcripts that yielded the amplified TCR beta CDR3 regions. First-round RT-PCR targeting the TCR CDR3 was performed with the HTBI primer set. TCRdb reprocessed the multiplex PCR reads via MiXCR and lists one record per CDR3 protein. The data show 450,000 to 600,000 distinct CDR3 sequences, 12% to 15% seen once. This sample is part of a study of T cells in Graves' hyperthyroidism and ophthalmopathy. The study enrolled patients aged 18 to 65 with newly diagnosed hyperthyroidism of under 2 months' duration. Sample: blood. This receptor was obtained from a middle-aged woman with Graves' hyperthyroidism.

CDR3 sequence: CASSEFPPGQGNSPLHF. The CDR3 bases are TGTGCCAGCAGTGAATTCCCCCCGGGACAGGGGAATTCACCCCTCCACTTT. The rearrangement uses TRBV6-1 and TRBJ1-6; 10 bases are a match to TRBD1. The V gene's germline CDR1 is MNHNS and CDR2 SASEGT. V lost 2 bases to trimming and J lost 7 bases; unmatched junction nucleotides: 8. The CDR3 consists of 17 residues.